This entry is about one T cell receptor (beta chain). No antigen is known for it. TCRdb's table, derived via immunoSEQ multiplex PCR, lists solely in-frame clones and lacks some. The sample holds 70,000 or so clones, less than 95% seen once. In germline, CDR1 is MNHEY, CDR2 SVGAGI. There are 15 residues in the CDR3. V lost 6 bases to trimming and J lost 5 bases; unmatched junction nucleotides: 10. These data are taken from a study of siplizumab effects on memory and regulatory T cells. Study-wide results and limits: Naive T cells appeared more diverse than memory cells and seemed to be major alloresponse contributors. With siplizumab, mappable alloreactive CD4+ clones averaged around 70% Treg-derived, versus more than 25% in controls. A minor share of alloreactive clones matched unstimulated subsets.

The TCR comes from a human donor in good health. Sequencing was done on a sample of CD8+ T cells sorted from blood. The gene calls are TRBV6-5 and TRBJ1-1; 9 bases map to TRBD1. For the CDR3, the DNA is TGTGCCAGCAGCAATCCGGGACAGGGTGTGACTGAAGCTTTCTTT. It encodes CASSNPGQGVTEAFF.